This T cell receptor (beta chain) was identified during a study of PD-1 blockade in classical Hodgkin lymphoma (TCRdb year 2020). In the study overall: Nivolumab dosing was 3 mg/kg intravenously every 2 weeks, continuing until either disease progression or unacceptable toxicity. To define a peripheral blood immune signature of response to PD-1 blockade in classical Hodgkin lymphoma, the study combined TCR beta sequencing with CyTOF. On the study overall, not on this receptor specifically: Trial patients achieving complete response had baseline diversity similar to newly diagnosed patients, whereas partial responders and progressors had significantly lower diversity. CD4+ but not CD8+ TCR diversity rose significantly by C4D1 (p=0.0027 vs p=0.16), most apparent in complete responders (p=0.02). The study was limited to a single clinical trial cohort, and causes of repertoire differences, possibly disease activity or prior therapy, remained undefined. Lower diversity was observed in patients in whom nivolumab was started less than 1 year after ASCT, and these patients were excluded from later analyses so that confounding by immune reconstitution would be avoided. Newly diagnosed patients were reported to have lower baseline TCR diversity than healthy donors, and relapsed/refractory patients were reported to have lower baseline TCR diversity still.

Unmatched junction bases come to 5, with V trimmed by 9 bases and J by 0 bases. The CDR1 and CDR2 encoded by the germline V gene are ENHRY and SYGVKD. The CDR3 measures 14 amino acids from cysteine to phenylalanine. Only the CDR3 region is kept as DNA, spanning 42 bases read in frame from base 1. Read against the paper, the sample's time point label means: cycle 4 day 1 (C4D1), after five to seven weeks of nivolumab. All trial patients had relapsed after autologous stem cell transplantation, with cohorts A, B and C differing in prior brentuximab vedotin exposure. The trial cohort included 50 to 60 patients with relapsed/refractory classical Hodgkin lymphoma, and each patient had a best overall response of complete response, partial response or progressive disease. Trial patients were treated with single-agent nivolumab in the multi-cohort phase II CheckMate 205 trial. An independent review committee assessed best overall response using the 2007 International Working Group response criteria. Trial PBMCs were collected immediately before nivolumab initiation (C1D1) and during therapy at cycle 2 day 1 and cycle 4 day 1. Peripheral blood was collected in 8 mL Vacutainer Cell Preparation Tubes, from which PBMCs were isolated by centrifugation and then cryopreserved.

Comments on this clone: Its antigen remains undetermined. Base-call qualities are not available, and no considerably larger clone is one nucleotide away.

The Qiagen DNeasy kit was used to extract genomic DNA both from unsorted PBMCs and from the negatively selected CD4+ and CD8+ fractions. TCR beta CDR3 regions were subjected to amplification by immunoSEQ multiplex PCR with primers that anneal to V and J segments. A synthetic immune receptor repertoire was used to minimize amplification bias, and any remaining bias was removed computationally after sequencing. As for how the authors treated the data: Repertoire diversity was quantified as the Shannon entropy index using custom Python scripts. Unsorted, CD4+ and CD8+ repertoires were analyzed separately, except for combined analyses in which CD4+ and CD8+ sequences were merged in silico. A clone counted as expanded when the clone's frequency after treatment rose at least 2-fold relative to C1D1, and clones undetected at baseline were given a pseudocount of 0.5. Clones with 0 or 1 copy at C1D1 were classified as singleton clones, and clones with 2 or more copies were classified as non-singleton clones. Clones expanded in unsorted samples were assigned a CD4+, CD8+ or unknown annotation through matching of protein sequences in sorted samples from the same patient. Wilcoxon tests were applied to paired samples to test diversity changes from C1D1 to C4D1. TCRdb carries this immuneACCESS record with in-frame sequences only. Its versions omit some clonotypes, under half of them owing to an unresolved V gene in the studies checked, with the rest unexplained. V and J calls plus clone size are reproduced from that table; the DNA served to infer D and trimming. This sample holds about 60,000 clones; roughly 92% were observed only once. The ten largest clonotypes hold about 8% of the sample.

The chain is assembled from TRBV10-3 and TRBJ2-1, and 7 bases in between align with TRBD2. The receptor's source is a human donor with classical Hodgkin lymphoma. The sequenced sample was peripheral blood mononuclear cells (PBMCs), obtained before the fourth cycle of nivolumab. The CDR3 reads as follows: CAIAPSGSYNEQFF. At the DNA level, the sequence is TGTGCCATAGCGCCTAGCGGCTCCTACAATGAGCAGTTCTTC.